The text below deals with one TCR beta chain. Followed over time, Seattle patients had been enrolled while infection was active. The record originates from a study of blood T cell repertoires in COVID-19. Across the whole study: Acute and convalescent COVID-19 specimens originated in the United States, Italy and Spain. T cells, B-cell-depleted T cells, or PBMCs provided the cDNA or gDNA that served as material.

Using immunoSEQ multiplex PCR, the repertoire was profiled, and TCRdb retains in-frame clones only, with some absent. The sample has a few hundred thousand clones, roughly 84% seen once. V was trimmed by 0 bases and J by 6 bases, leaving 12 bases between them. CDR1 and CDR2 (germline): SGHNT, YYREEE (reference sequence). CDR3 length equals 15 residues. The sequencing sample was made of peripheral blood. This rearrangement joins TRBV5-4 to TRBJ1-4, with a tentative D call TRBD1 (6 bases). The origin of this receptor is a person aged 70 to 85 with COVID-19, enrolled during active disease. CDR3 sequence reads: CASSLDRQDHEKLFF. The CDR3 DNA reads as TGTGCCAGCAGCTTGGATCGACAGGACCATGAAAAACTGTTTTTT.